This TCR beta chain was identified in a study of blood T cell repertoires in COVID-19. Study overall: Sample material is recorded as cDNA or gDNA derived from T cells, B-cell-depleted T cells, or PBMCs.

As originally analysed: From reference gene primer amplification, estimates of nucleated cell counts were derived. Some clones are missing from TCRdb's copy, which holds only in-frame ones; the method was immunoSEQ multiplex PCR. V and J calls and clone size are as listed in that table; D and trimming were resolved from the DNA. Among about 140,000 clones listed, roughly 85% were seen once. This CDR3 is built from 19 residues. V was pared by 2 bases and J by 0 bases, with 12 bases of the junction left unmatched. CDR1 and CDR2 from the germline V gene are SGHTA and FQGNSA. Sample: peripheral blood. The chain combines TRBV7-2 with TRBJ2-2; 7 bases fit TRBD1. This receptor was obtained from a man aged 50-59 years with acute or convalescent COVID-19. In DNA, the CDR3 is TGTGCCAGCAGCTTAAGGGGGCGGGTGTACACCTCGAACACCGGGGAGCTGTTTTTT. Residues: CASSLRGRVYTSNTGELFF.